A selection of T cell receptor beta chains follows, all from one sample in a study of T-cell reconstitution after alpha-beta-depleted transplantation in children. MiXCR, run by TCRdb on the PCR reads, gives a single entry per CDR3 protein. The table records some 600,000 distinct CDR3 sequences, over 10% of them present only once. Sequencing was performed on PBMCs, mostly from graft donor cells, taken 360 days after TCRalphabeta/CD19-depleted stem cell transplant. The source of these receptors is a male patient younger than 18 who had a stem cell transplant for acute myeloid leukemia, so the T cells may come from the graft donor. Each CDR3 is given with its conserved first and last residue. Each record gives: D gene, J gene, V gene, clone size, CDR3 DNA, CDR3 protein. The D gene is left open where the match is weak. A row's size may be missing; if present it is once, few, many or a size class.

D gene: TRBD2
J gene: TRBJ2-7
V gene: TRBV20-1
clone size: -
CDR3 DNA: TGCAGTGCCCGTGGCGGGGGGTGGGACTACGAGCAGTACTTC
CDR3 protein: CSARGGGWDYEQYF

D gene: TRBD2
J gene: TRBJ2-7
V gene: TRBV20-1
clone size: -
CDR3 DNA: TGCAGTGCGCTCGGACTAGCGGGAGACGAGCAGTACTTC
CDR3 protein: CSALGLAGDEQYF

D gene: TRBD1
J gene: TRBJ1-1
V gene: TRBV5-1
clone size: many
CDR3 DNA: TGCGCCAGCAGCTTTGCAGGGGGCACTGAAGCTTTCTTT
CDR3 protein: CASSFAGGTEAFF

D gene: TRBD1
J gene: TRBJ2-1
V gene: TRBV7-3
clone size: -
CDR3 DNA: TGTGCCAGCAGCTTAAGGGGACAGTACAATGAGCAGTTCTTC
CDR3 protein: CASSLRGQYNEQFF

D gene: -
J gene: TRBJ2-3
V gene: TRBV7-9
clone size: many
CDR3 DNA: TGTGCCAGCAGCCTAACGGAGGATACGCAGTATTTT
CDR3 protein: CASSLTEDTQYF

D gene: -
J gene: TRBJ2-7
V gene: TRBV28
clone size: few
CDR3 DNA: TGTGCCAGCAGTTTCGGACAGCCCCGAACCTACGAGCAGTACTTC
CDR3 protein: CASSFGQPRTYEQYF

D gene: -
J gene: TRBJ2-5
V gene: TRBV30
clone size: few
CDR3 DNA: TGTGCCTGGAGTGGGACCTTACTCCAAGAGACCCAGTACTTC
CDR3 protein: CAWSGTLLQETQYF

D gene: -
J gene: TRBJ2-4
V gene: TRBV15
clone size: -
CDR3 DNA: TGTGCCACCAGCAGAGTCGGGACACCTCTGGCCAAAAACATTCAGTACTTC
CDR3 protein: CATSRVGTPLAKNIQYF

D gene: -
J gene: TRBJ1-1
V gene: TRBV6-2/TRBV6-3
clone size: many
CDR3 DNA: TGTGCCAGCAGTTACGTACCCTTGGCAGCCTCCAACACTGAAGCTTTCTTT
CDR3 protein: CASSYVPLAASNTEAFF

D gene: -
J gene: TRBJ2-7
V gene: TRBV6-5
clone size: -
CDR3 DNA: TGTGCCAGCAGTTACTCGAGTGGGGTCTACGAGCAGTACTTC
CDR3 protein: CASSYSSGVYEQYF

D gene: TRBD1
J gene: TRBJ2-7
V gene: TRBV7-9
clone size: -
CDR3 DNA: TGTGCCAGCATCGTAGACAGGGATTCCTACGAGCAGTACTTC
CDR3 protein: CASIVDRDSYEQYF

D gene: TRBD1
J gene: TRBJ2-5
V gene: TRBV28
clone size: few
CDR3 DNA: TGTGCCAGCAGTCCTGCGTATCAAAACAGGGGCCACTCGTGGACCCAGTACTTC
CDR3 protein: CASSPAYQNRGHSWTQYF

D gene: TRBD2
J gene: TRBJ2-7
V gene: TRBV6-2/TRBV6-3
clone size: few
CDR3 DNA: TGTGCCAGCAGTTACCCTCGACTAGCGGGAGGCGAGCAGTACTTC
CDR3 protein: CASSYPRLAGGEQYF

D gene: TRBD2
J gene: TRBJ2-7
V gene: TRBV6-2/TRBV6-3
clone size: few
CDR3 DNA: TGTGCCAGCAGTGGCGCGACTAGCGGGAGATACGAGCAGTACTTC
CDR3 protein: CASSGATSGRYEQYF

D gene: -
J gene: TRBJ2-1
V gene: TRBV7-3
clone size: few
CDR3 DNA: TGTGCCAGCAGCTCCCAGGGGCGGTGGGGCAATGAGCAGTTCTTC
CDR3 protein: CASSSQGRWGNEQFF

D gene: -
J gene: TRBJ2-1
V gene: TRBV20-1
clone size: few
CDR3 DNA: TGCAGTGCTAGGGGGGAGGCAACCTCCTACAATGAGCAGTTCTTC
CDR3 protein: CSARGEATSYNEQFF

D gene: -
J gene: TRBJ2-7
V gene: TRBV20-1
clone size: -
CDR3 DNA: TGCAGTGCTCGGCGCCCCATCCTCACTACCGGGCAGTACTTC
CDR3 protein: CSARRPILTTGQYF

D gene: TRBD2
J gene: TRBJ2-1
V gene: TRBV3-1
clone size: few
CDR3 DNA: TGTGCCAGCAGCCGGACTAGCGGGAGGGCCCGGGGGAATGAGCAGTTCTTC
CDR3 protein: CASSRTSGRARGNEQFF

D gene: TRBD1
J gene: TRBJ1-6
V gene: TRBV7-2
clone size: few
CDR3 DNA: TGTGCCAGCAGCTTCCTGGGGGACAGGGGGAGATCACCCCTCCACTTT
CDR3 protein: CASSFLGDRGRSPLHF

D gene: -
J gene: TRBJ1-2
V gene: TRBV29-1
clone size: many
CDR3 DNA: TGCAGCGTGGAACCTCGAACGAAAGGCTACACCTTC
CDR3 protein: CSVEPRTKGYTF

D gene: -
J gene: TRBJ2-1
V gene: TRBV6-2/TRBV6-3
clone size: many
CDR3 DNA: TGTGCCAGCAGTTATTGGCAGGGGACATACAATGAGCAGTTCTTC
CDR3 protein: CASSYWQGTYNEQFF

D gene: -
J gene: TRBJ2-7
V gene: TRBV28
clone size: -
CDR3 DNA: TGTGCCAGCAGTTCGGAGAGGAGCTCCTACGAGCAGTACTTC
CDR3 protein: CASSSERSSYEQYF

D gene: TRBD2
J gene: TRBJ2-7
V gene: TRBV5-1
clone size: many
CDR3 DNA: TGCGCCAGCAGCGGATATAGCGGGAGGAAAACCTACGAGCAGTACTTC
CDR3 protein: CASSGYSGRKTYEQYF

D gene: TRBD1
J gene: TRBJ1-4
V gene: TRBV15
clone size: few
CDR3 DNA: TGTGCCACCAGCGTATCACAGGGGGCGGGTGAAAAACTGTTTTTT
CDR3 protein: CATSVSQGAGEKLFF

D gene: -
J gene: TRBJ1-4
V gene: TRBV28
clone size: -
CDR3 DNA: TGTGCCTCCGGGACACTCTATAATGAAAAACTGTTTTTT
CDR3 protein: CASGTLYNEKLFF

D gene: -
J gene: TRBJ2-7
V gene: TRBV18
clone size: many
CDR3 DNA: TGTGCCAGCTCAATCCAGACGATGGGCGAGCAGTACTTC
CDR3 protein: CASSIQTMGEQYF

D gene: -
J gene: TRBJ2-3
V gene: TRBV20-1
clone size: many
CDR3 DNA: TGCAGTGCTATCGGCAGGGGTTACACAGATACGCAGTATTTT
CDR3 protein: CSAIGRGYTDTQYF

D gene: TRBD2
J gene: TRBJ2-2
V gene: TRBV11-3
clone size: few
CDR3 DNA: TGTGCCAGCAGCCTAACCTCGGGACTAGATGGGGCCGGGGAGCTGTTTTTT
CDR3 protein: CASSLTSGLDGAGELFF

D gene: TRBD1
J gene: TRBJ1-4
V gene: TRBV19
clone size: few
CDR3 DNA: TGTGCCAGTAGCCAGGGGGGCTACCCTAATGAAAAACTGTTTTTT
CDR3 protein: CASSQGGYPNEKLFF

D gene: TRBD2
J gene: TRBJ2-7
V gene: TRBV7-2
clone size: few
CDR3 DNA: TGTGCCAGCAGCTTCTCAGGGAGGGTGGACTACGAGCAGTACTTC
CDR3 protein: CASSFSGRVDYEQYF

D gene: TRBD2
J gene: TRBJ2-2
V gene: TRBV11-2
clone size: -
CDR3 DNA: TGTGCCAGCAGCTTAGACGGGACTAGCGGGAAATTCGGCGGGGAGCTGTTTTTT
CDR3 protein: CASSLDGTSGKFGGELFF

D gene: TRBD1
J gene: TRBJ2-2
V gene: TRBV27
clone size: -
CDR3 DNA: TGTGCCAGCAGTCCGATTGGGACAGAACCCCCCGGGGAGCTGTTTTTT
CDR3 protein: CASSPIGTEPPGELFF

D gene: TRBD2
J gene: TRBJ2-4
V gene: TRBV12-3/TRBV12-4
clone size: -
CDR3 DNA: TGTGCCAGCACCCACACTAGCGGGCCGAATCTAGCCAAAAACATTCAGTACTTC
CDR3 protein: CASTHTSGPNLAKNIQYF

D gene: -
J gene: TRBJ2-3
V gene: TRBV25-1
clone size: few
CDR3 DNA: TGTGCCAGCAGTGAGGCCGACAGACCAGATACGCAGTATTTT
CDR3 protein: CASSEADRPDTQYF

D gene: TRBD2
J gene: TRBJ2-1
V gene: TRBV2
clone size: few
CDR3 DNA: TGTGCCAGCAGTGAACAGGGGACTAGCTTCTACAATGAGCAGTTCTTC
CDR3 protein: CASSEQGTSFYNEQFF

D gene: -
J gene: TRBJ2-1
V gene: TRBV7-9
clone size: -
CDR3 DNA: TGTGCCAGCAGCCCGACTGAGGAGGATGAGCAGTTCTTC
CDR3 protein: CASSPTEEDEQFF